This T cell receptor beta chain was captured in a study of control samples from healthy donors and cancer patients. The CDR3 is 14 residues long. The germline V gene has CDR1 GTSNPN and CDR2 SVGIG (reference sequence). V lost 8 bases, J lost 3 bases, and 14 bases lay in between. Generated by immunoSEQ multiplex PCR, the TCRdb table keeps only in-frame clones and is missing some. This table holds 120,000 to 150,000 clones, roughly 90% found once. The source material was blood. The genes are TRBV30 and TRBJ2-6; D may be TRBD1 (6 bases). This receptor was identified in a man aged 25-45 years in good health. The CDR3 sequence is CAHEPRGGANVLTF. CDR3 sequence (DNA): TGTGCCCACGAACCCAGGGGTGGGGCCAACGTCCTGACTTTC.